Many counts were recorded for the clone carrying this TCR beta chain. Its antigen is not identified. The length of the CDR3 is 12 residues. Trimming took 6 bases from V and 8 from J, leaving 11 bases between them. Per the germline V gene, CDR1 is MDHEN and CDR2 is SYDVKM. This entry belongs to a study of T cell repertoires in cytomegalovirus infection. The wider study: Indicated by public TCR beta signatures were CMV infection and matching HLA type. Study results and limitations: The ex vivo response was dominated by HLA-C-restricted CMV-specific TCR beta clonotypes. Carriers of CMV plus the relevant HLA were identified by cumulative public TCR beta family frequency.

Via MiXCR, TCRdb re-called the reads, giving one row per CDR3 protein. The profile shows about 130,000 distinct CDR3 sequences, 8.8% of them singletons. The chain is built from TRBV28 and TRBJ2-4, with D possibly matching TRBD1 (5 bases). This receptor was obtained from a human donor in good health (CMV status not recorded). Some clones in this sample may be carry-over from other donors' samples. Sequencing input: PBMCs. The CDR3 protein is CASRQGSDIQYF. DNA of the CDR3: TGTGCCAGCAGGCAGGGTTCGGACATTCAGTACTTC.